Listed below are T cell receptor beta chains from one sample, sequenced in a study of cytomegalovirus exposure and HLA in healthy donors. Sequencing used immunoSEQ multiplex PCR; TCRdb keeps in-frame clones, though not all of them. The data hold roughly 38,000 clones, with less than 85% observed a single time. The sequencing input was PBMCs. Every receptor here comes from a woman aged 30 to 39 in good health and CMV-seropositive. CDR3s include the opening cysteine and the closing phenylalanine or tryptophan. A D gene is named only where the DNA matches it firmly. The listing skips clone size in some rows; elsewhere it reads once, few, many or a size class.

v_gene	j_gene	d_gene	abundance	CDR3aa	CDR3nt
TRBV4-1	TRBJ2-7	TRBD1	-	CASSQGATGGSYEQYF	TGCGCCAGCAGCCAAGGTGCTACAGGGGGCTCCTACGAGCAGTACTTC
TRBV9	TRBJ2-7	TRBD2	-	CASSVGLSGSLNSYEQYF	TGTGCCAGCAGCGTAGGTCTTAGCGGGAGCCTTAACTCCTACGAGCAGTACTTC
TRBV19	TRBJ1-5	TRBD1	-	CASRKDRDAGPQHF	TGTGCCAGTAGGAAAGACAGGGACGCCGGGCCCCAGCATTTT
TRBV5-6	TRBJ1-2	-	-	CASSLSSGKRYPF	TGTGCCAGCAGCTTGAGTTCAGGGAAGCGCTACCCCTTC
TRBV28	TRBJ1-1	-	-	CASSRLAAFF	TGTGCCAGCAGTAGACTAGCTGCTTTCTTT
TRBV18	TRBJ2-7	TRBD1	-	CASSPWARTEPRGSYEQYF	TGTGCCAGCTCACCATGGGCAAGAACAGAACCCAGGGGGTCCTACGAGCAGTACTTC
TRBV7-2	TRBJ1-5	TRBD1	-	CASSPDRNQPQHF	TGTGCCAGCAGCCCGGACAGGAATCAGCCCCAGCATTTT
TRBV18	TRBJ1-3	TRBD1	-	CASFTGAGNTIYF	TGTGCCAGCTTTACAGGGGCTGGAAACACCATATATTTT
TRBV10-1	TRBJ2-3	TRBD1	-	CASSLGTGGSDTQYF	TGCGCCAGCAGCCTCGGGACAGGGGGGTCAGATACGCAGTATTTT
TRBV18	TRBJ2-1	TRBD2	-	CASSPPVAGVNYNEQFF	TGTGCCAGCTCACCACCGGTAGCGGGGGTCAACTACAATGAGCAGTTCTTC
TRBV7-7	TRBJ1-1	TRBD1	few	CASSFGTGFLSEAFF	TGTGCCAGCAGCTTCGGGACAGGGTTTCTCAGTGAAGCTTTCTTT
TRBV6-5	TRBJ2-7	-	-	CASSYRGGSPYEQYF	TGTGCCAGCAGTTACCGAGGGGGATCGCCTTACGAGCAGTACTTC
TRBV10-3	TRBJ2-5	TRBD1	-	CAISETKRGTGQETQYF	TGTGCCATCAGTGAGACCAAAAGGGGGACAGGACAAGAGACCCAGTACTTC
TRBV5-1	TRBJ2-7	-	few	CASSSGSSYEQYF	TGCGCCAGCAGCTCAGGGTCGTCGTACGAGCAGTACTTC
TRBV27	TRBJ1-2	-	-	CATKSEGAQDYGYTF	TGTGCCACCAAATCAGAAGGGGCTCAGGACTATGGCTACACCTTC
TRBV6-6	TRBJ2-3	-	-	CASRDTQGMADTQYF	TGTGCCAGCAGGGACACTCAGGGCATGGCAGATACGCAGTATTTT